Below are 13 T cell receptor beta chains sequenced from a single sample in a study of blood T cell repertoires in COVID-19. Clones were sequenced by immunoSEQ multiplex PCR, and TCRdb holds only the in-frame ones, with some missing. The sample yields about 90,000 clones, around 87% seen once. Source material: peripheral blood. Receptor source: a human donor in a cohort sampled during active COVID-19.

This clone occurred once. The V call is TRBV28, the J call TRBJ1-3, with TRBD1 matching over 8 bases. There are 15 residues in the CDR3. Germline CDR1 MDHEN, CDR2 SYDVKM. Losses at the gene ends were 4 bases for V and 0 bases for J; bases not matched to a gene: 2. The CDR3: CASSSGGSSGNTIYF. In DNA form, the CDR3 reads TGTGCCAGCAGTTCAGGGGGCTCCTCTGGAAACACCATATATTTT. The full variable domain, its missing parts supplied by reference TRBV28 and TRBJ1-3, is DVKVTQSSRYLVKRTGEKVFLECVQDMDHENMFWYRQDPGLGLRLIYFSYDVKMKEKGDIPEGYSVSREKKERFSLILESASTNQTSMYLCASSSGGSSGNTIYFGEGSWLTVV.

The chain uses TRBV7-2 and TRBJ2-7; TRBD2 matches at 9 bases. V lost 2 bases to trimming and J lost 5 bases; unmatched junction nucleotides: 13. Looked up from germline, CDR1 is SGHTA and CDR2 is FQGNSA. CDR3 length equals 17 residues. Here the CDR3 reads CASSLSPPSGGYHEQYF. CDR3 nucleotide sequence: TGTGCCAGCAGCTTATCACCCCCAAGCGGGGGGTACCACGAGCAGTACTTC. The whole variable domain, remainder taken from reference TRBV7-2 and TRBJ2-7, is GAGVSQSPSNKVTEKGKDVELRCDPISGHTALYWYRQSLGQGLEFLIYFQGNSAPDKSGLPSDRFSAERTGGSVSTLTIQRTQQEDSAVYLCASSLSPPSGGYHEQYFGPGTRLTVT.

CDR3: CASSLSRGQGYTF. The CDR3 nucleotides are TGTGCCAGCAGTTTATCGAGGGGGCAGGGCTACACCTTC. The chain uses TRBV27 and TRBJ1-2; 7 bases are shared with TRBD1. This CDR3 has 13 amino acids. The V and J ends lost 0 bases and 8 bases, in that order; junction bases with no gene match: 3. Germline V gene data show CDR1 as MNHEY and CDR2 as SMNVEV (reference sequence).

The chain carries TRBV28 and TRBJ1-3, with a tentative D call TRBD1 (5 bases). Per germline, CDR1 MDHEN and CDR2 SYDVKM. The CDR3 consists of 14 residues. The germline V and J ends were trimmed by 8 bases and 0 bases, with 11 bases remaining between them. This CDR3 reads CASLPGGSGNTIYF. For the CDR3, the DNA is TGTGCCAGCCTACCGGGGGGCTCTGGAAACACCATATATTTT.

V usage is TRBV21-1 and J usage is TRBJ1-4; the D call of TRBD1 is as the table states it, not checked on the DNA. TRBV21-1 is a listed pseudogene. There are 16 residues in the CDR3. The CDR3 DNA follows: TGTGCCAGCAGCAAAAGTAGAGGGACAATTAATGAAAAACTGTTTTTT. It specifies CASSKSRGTINEKLFF.

J is TRBJ1-2 and V is TRBV29-1, with 10 bases fitting TRBD1. Germline CDR1 SQVTM, CDR2 ANQGSEA. The CDR3 has 15 residues. After removal of 4 bases from V and 7 bases from J, the junction contained 12 bases not matched to a gene. In DNA form, the CDR3 reads TGCAGCGTTGTGTCGACGGGGGACAGGGGTTCTGGCTACACCTTC. Protein product: CSVVSTGDRGSGYTF.

The V and J genes are TRBV6-5 and TRBJ1-2; D gene ambiguous. The V and J ends lost 6 bases and 2 bases respectively, with 10 bases between them. Germline V gives CDR1 MNHEY, CDR2 SVGAGI. The CDR3 totals 13 residues. In DNA, the CDR3 is TGTGCCAGCAGACTCGACTTAAACTATGGCTACACCTTC. Translating it yields CASRLDLNYGYTF.

This chain joins TRBV18 and TRBJ1-5, with 8 bases identical to TRBD1. V dropped 3 bases and J dropped 3; count of bases not matched to a gene: 7. CDR1 is KGHSH, CDR2 LQKENI, per germline. There are 16 residues in the CDR3. The CDR3: CASSPGTGASNQPQHF. CDR3 nucleotide sequence: TGTGCCAGCTCACCCGGGACAGGTGCCTCCAATCAGCCCCAGCATTTT.

The genes are TRBV2 and TRBJ2-5; 11 bases fit TRBD2. The CDR3 is 16 residues long. Germline V gene sequence: CDR1 SNHLY, CDR2 FYNNEI. J lost 2 bases, V lost 5 bases, and 7 bases had no gene match. The CDR3 protein is CASSPGASGGQETQYF. CDR3 nucleotides: TGTGCCAGCAGTCCCGGAGCTAGCGGGGGGCAAGAGACCCAGTACTTC.

V usage is TRBV7-9 and J usage is TRBJ1-2, with TRBD1 identical over 11 bases. From germline, CDR1 is SEHNR and CDR2 FQNEAQ (reference sequence). CDR3 length equals 16 residues. Unmatched junction bases numbered 4, after V lost 1 base and J lost 3 bases. The CDR3 DNA follows: TGTGCCAGCAGCTTAGGGACAGGGGGCTTTTACTATGGCTACACCTTC. Amino acids: CASSLGTGGFYYGYTF.

The chain links TRBV5-1 to TRBJ2-5; D is perhaps TRBD2 (5 bases). Germline CDR1 SGHRS, CDR2 YFSETQ. CDR3 size: 13 residues. V lost 1 base and J 5 bases, leaving 9 bases between the germline ends. CDR3 loop: CASSLPSQETQYF. As DNA, the CDR3 is TGCGCCAGCAGCTTGCCTAGCCAGGAGACCCAGTACTTC.

V is TRBV7-6 and J is TRBJ1-5; no firm D call. The CDR3 is 13 amino acids. The ends were cut back, 0 bases at V and 5 bases at J, with 5 bases in the middle. Per germline, CDR1 SGHVS and CDR2 FNYEAQ. CDR3 coding DNA: TGTGCCAGCAGCTTAGCGTCTGATCAGCCCCAGCATTTT. Translating it yields CASSLASDQPQHF.

The chain's CDR3 is CASSLQGAGNYGYTF. The CDR3 nucleotides read TGTGCCAGCAGCCTCCAGGGGGCTGGGAACTATGGCTACACCTTC. V and J are TRBV9 and TRBJ1-2; 8 bases are a match to TRBD1. V lost 4 bases to trimming and J lost 2 bases; unmatched junction nucleotides: 7. Germline values: CDR1 SGDLS, CDR2 YYNGEE. The CDR3 loop spans 15 amino acids. The whole variable domain, remainder taken from reference TRBV9 and TRBJ1-2, is DSGVTQTPKHLITATGQRVTLRCSPRSGDLSVYWYQQSLDQGLQFLIQYYNGEERAKGNILERFSAQQFPDLHSELNLSSLELGDSALYFCASSLQGAGNYGYTFGSGTRLTVV.